Reported below is one T cell receptor beta chain. Its recognized antigen is unknown. The record has no base qualities; no much larger clone is one base away. The sample belongs to a study of yellow fever vaccine responses in identical twins (dated by TCRdb to the late 2010s). Regarding the complete study: Focusing on identical twins, the study followed the T cell clones that responded to the vaccine, and did so with precision. Overall results and qualifications from the work: The T cell response to vaccination in identical twins was reported by the authors to appear partly convergent and partly personalized.

The germline V gene (reference sequence) supplies CDR1 SEHNR and CDR2 FQNEAQ. The CDR3 runs 16 amino acids, cysteine and phenylalanine included. Solely the CDR3 DNA is kept, with 48 bases framed from the first base. Germline trimming amounts to 3 bases on V and 5 bases on J, with 10 as the count of junction bases outside the gene matches. The library relied on RT-PCR. This sample was sequenced with an Illumina HiSeq 2500. TCRdb reran the public reads through fastp at Q25 and MiXCR, keeping productive beta chains. Rows merge per CDR3 protein into single entries with the most common DNA and genes. This sample gives some 23,000 distinct CDR3 sequences in total; around 74% of them show up just once. Under 5.5% of the sample rests with the top ten.

Recombination linked TRBV7-9 to TRBJ1-1; the central 9 bases match TRBD1. This receptor was identified in a woman under 30 who received the yellow fever vaccine. Donor details come from another sample of the same person, matched by shared clones. The sample was T cells from blood (PBMCs), unsorted or a sorted subset (not recorded which), taken before or after yellow fever vaccination (not recorded which). The DNA reads as follows: TGTGCCAGCAGCTTCGACCGGGACAGGGTTAAGACTGAAGCTTTCTTT. The translation is CASSFDRDRVKTEAFF. The CDR3, completed at both ends by the reference TRBV7-9 and TRBJ1-1 genes, gives the full variable domain DTGVSQNPRHKITKRGQNVTFRCDPISEHNRLYWYRQTLGQGPEFLTYFQNEAQLEKSRLLSDRFSAERPKGSFSTLEIQRTEQGDSAMYLCASSFDRDRVKTEAFFGQGTRLTVV.